This T cell receptor (beta chain) was recorded in a study of T cell changes during pregnancy in multiple sclerosis. Repertoires were generated with immunoSEQ multiplex PCR, while TCRdb's copy carries only in-frame clones and drops some. Counted here are approximately 59,000 clones, under 95% occurring once; the ten biggest clones make up roughly 1.4%. Germline CDR1 reads WSHSY; CDR2 reads SAAADI. The CDR3 extends over 18 amino acids. The V segment lost 6 bases and the J segment 1 base; nucleotides outside the gene matches: 14. The receptor's source is a female donor in good health, enrolled as a control in a pregnancy study. Sequencing used peripheral blood, obtained in the third trimester of pregnancy. V and J are TRBV10-2 and TRBJ1-2; 10 bases fit TRBD1. The CDR3 here is CASSRATGGGFGNYGYTF. CDR3 in DNA: TGCGCCAGCAGCCGAGCGACAGGGGGCGGATTCGGTAACTATGGCTACACCTTC.